A selection of T cell receptor beta chains follows, all from one sample in a study of shared clonotypes between healthy human individuals. Data came from immunoSEQ multiplex PCR; TCRdb stores just in-frame clones and leaves some out. The sample has about 960,000 clones; around three quarters are singletons. The specimen was memory CD4+ T cells sorted from blood. These TCRs come from a man aged 18-30 years in good health. Both conserved end residues are part of each CDR3. A D gene is named only where the DNA matches it firmly. The size field is filled for only some rows; it gives once, few, many or a size class.

>-|TRBV18|TRBJ1-2|-
TGTGCCAGCTCACCACGCTCGGGAATGGACTATGGCTACACCTTC
CASSPRSGMDYGYTF
>-|TRBV30|TRBJ2-7|once
TGTGCCTGGGGTGATCGGGACTACGAGCAGTACTTC
CAWGDRDYEQYF
>-|TRBV1|TRBJ2-2|once
TGCACCGGCGAGGGGGGGCATTGGTACACCGGGGAGCTGTTTTTT
CTGEGGHWYTGELFF
>TRBD1|TRBV6-6|TRBJ1-1|once
TGTGCCAGCAGTTACGAGGGGGCGCGGGGCACTGAAGCTTTCTTT
CASSYEGARGTEAFF
>-|TRBV6-1|TRBJ2-7|-
TGTGCCAGCAGGGCTCGCGAGCAGTACTTC
CASRAREQYF
>-|TRBV18|TRBJ2-7|-
TGTGCCAGCTCAGGTACAGGCCCCTACGAGCAGTACTTC
CASSGTGPYEQYF
>-|TRBV28|TRBJ1-6|few
TGTGCCAGCAGTTTATTGGAGTCACCCCTCCACTTT
CASSLLESPLHF
>-|TRBV28|TRBJ1-2|-
TGTGCCAGCAGGCGGACAGATTCAAACTATGGCTACACCTTC
CASRRTDSNYGYTF
>-|TRBV6-5|TRBJ1-6|-
TGTGCCAGCAGTTCCCCGTCTAAGGGATTTAATTCACCCCTCCACTTT
CASSSPSKGFNSPLHF
>-|TRBV5-6|TRBJ1-5|-
TGTGCCAGCAGCGCGGGGGGTCCTGGGCAGCCCCAGCATTTT
CASSAGGPGQPQHF
>TRBD2|TRBV5-1|TRBJ2-1|-
TGCGCCAGCAGCCCGACGACTAGCGGGAGCTCCTACAATGAGCAGTTCTTC
CASSPTTSGSSYNEQFF